The rows below give T cell receptor beta chains drawn from one sample of a study of IL-17A CD8 T cells in psoriatic arthritis synovium. Assay used: immunoSEQ multiplex PCR; TCRdb lists only in-frame clones, some missing. The sample shows 2,000 to 3,000 clones, around 72% of them seen only once. The sample consisted of memory CD8+ T cells from synovial fluid. These receptors all stem from a human donor with psoriatic arthritis. CDR3s include the opening cysteine and the closing phenylalanine or tryptophan. The order of the fields is V gene, clone size, D gene, J gene, CDR3 DNA, CDR3 protein. A D gene is named only where the DNA matches it firmly. Rows may omit the clone size; those that give it use once, few, many or a size class.

TRBV5-6,-,-,TRBJ2-1,TGTGCCAGCAGCTTACGGGGGCATGCGAATGAGCAGTTCTTC,CASSLRGHANEQFF
TRBV25-1,-,-,TRBJ2-4,TGTGCCAGCAGTGAAGATTATCCGTGGAACATTCAGTACTTC,CASSEDYPWNIQYF
TRBV11-3,-,-,TRBJ1-1,TGTGCCAGCAGCTTTGGGTACAGGGAAGGGGGTGAAGCTTTCTTT,CASSFGYREGGEAFF
TRBV6-5,-,-,TRBJ2-3,TGTGCCAGCAGTTACCGGCTTACGTCCACAGATACGCAGTATTTT,CASSYRLTSTDTQYF
TRBV5-6,-,-,TRBJ1-1,TGTGCCAGCAGCTTGTTGGGGGGCGCGGGTAGCACTGAAGCTTTCTTT,CASSLLGGAGSTEAFF
TRBV28,-,TRBD1,TRBJ1-5,TGTGCCAGCAGTCCACTATTAACGTCCCTAAAGACAGGGGCGGATCAGCCCCAGCATTTT,CASSPLLTSLKTGADQPQHF
TRBV10-2,large,TRBD1,TRBJ1-1,TGCGCCAGCAGTTCGGGACAGGGAAACACTGAAGCTTTCTTT,CASSSGQGNTEAFF
TRBV7-9,-,-,TRBJ2-5,TGTGCCAGCAGCTTAGTTCAAAACCAAGAGACCCAGTACTTC,CASSLVQNQETQYF
TRBV5-1,-,-,TRBJ1-6,TGCGCCAGCAGCTTGGGCCCGGGAGGCTTCGATAATTCACCCCTCCACTTT,CASSLGPGGFDNSPLHF
TRBV6-1,-,TRBD1,TRBJ2-5,TGTGCCAGCAGTGAAAGGGGACAGCAACAAGAGACCCAGTACTTC,CASSERGQQQETQYF
TRBV7-7,once,TRBD1,TRBJ1-5,TGTGCTAGCAGCTTTTTAGACAGGGAAAGCAATCAGCCCCAGCATTTT,CASSFLDRESNQPQHF
TRBV5-1,-,-,TRBJ1-2,TGCGCCAGCAGCTTCCGCAGGGCGAACTATGGCTACACCTTC,CASSFRRANYGYTF
TRBV9,-,-,TRBJ2-3,TGTGCCAGCAGCCCCCCGGGGTTCACAGATACGCAGTATTTT,CASSPPGFTDTQYF
TRBV19,-,-,TRBJ1-2,TGTGCCAGTAGTATAGATAGGACAGCTTACTATGGCTACACCTTC,CASSIDRTAYYGYTF
TRBV6-5,once,TRBD1,TRBJ1-2,TGTGCTAGCAGTTCCCTCGGGACAGACACGGGCTCGGGCTACACCTTC,CASSSLGTDTGSGYTF
TRBV19,-,-,TRBJ1-1,TGTGCCAGTAGTACGAGACCGGTCACTGAAGCTTTCTTT,CASSTRPVTEAFF
TRBV19,-,TRBD1,TRBJ2-2,TGTGCCAGTAGTACCAAACGCCGGGACAGGGTACTTGCCGGGGAGCTGTTTTTT,CASSTKRRDRVLAGELFF
TRBV19,-,TRBD2,TRBJ2-1,TGTGCCAGTAGGGCGGGACTAGCTCGGAACAATGAGCAGTTCTTC,CASRAGLARNNEQFF
TRBV4-1,-,TRBD2,TRBJ2-7,TGCGCCAGCAGCCAAGATGCAGCGGGGGGGCGAGAGCAGTACTTC,CASSQDAAGGREQYF
TRBV6-1,-,-,TRBJ1-5,TGTGCCAGCAGGGAAAACAGTGAGAATCAGCCCCAGCATTTT,CASRENSENQPQHF
TRBV19,-,-,TRBJ1-2,TGTGCCAGTAGTAAAAACAGGATTTATGGCTACACCTTC,CASSKNRIYGYTF
TRBV6-5,-,-,TRBJ1-2,TGTGCCAGCAGTTTAAAGGGGGGCTCTAACTATGGCTACACCTTC,CASSLKGGSNYGYTF
TRBV6-6,-,-,TRBJ2-7,TGTGCCAGCAGCCTGGACGACTACGAGCAGTACTTC,CASSLDDYEQYF
TRBV4-1,few,TRBD1,TRBJ2-4,TGCGCCAGCAGCCAACAGGGGGCCTCAAACATTCAGTACTTC,CASSQQGASNIQYF
TRBV12-5,-,TRBD1,TRBJ1-2,TGTGCTAGTGGTTTGGCTTCCTTCCCGGGACAGGGGGCGCTTGGCTACACCTTC,CASGLASFPGQGALGYTF
TRBV4-1,once,-,TRBJ1-2,TGCGCCAGCAGCCAAGACTCTTCGGGCGGCTACACCTTC,CASSQDSSGGYTF
TRBV6-1,-,TRBD2,TRBJ2-1,TGTGCCAGCAACAAGGGACTAGCGGGGGGTAATGAGCAGTTCTTC,CASNKGLAGGNEQFF
TRBV7-9,-,TRBD2,TRBJ2-7,TGTGCCAGCAGCTCTCCCACGGCGGGGGAGACCTACGAGCAGTACTTC,CASSSPTAGETYEQYF
TRBV27,few,-,TRBJ1-1,TGTGCCAGCAGTTTATACGGATACACTGAAGCTTTCTTT,CASSLYGYTEAFF
TRBV7-3,-,-,TRBJ2-1,TGTGCCAGCAGCTTAGCCGGCGGAGGTTGGTCCTACAATGAGCAGTTCTTC,CASSLAGGGWSYNEQFF
TRBV7-9,-,TRBD1,TRBJ1-3,TGTGCCAGTCTAAGTGGGGGACAGCCCTCTGGAAACACCATATATTTT,CASLSGGQPSGNTIYF
TRBV9,-,-,TRBJ2-1,TGTGCCAGCAGCGTTCGGGCCGACAATGAGCAGTTCTTC,CASSVRADNEQFF
TRBV6-1,-,TRBD2,TRBJ2-5,TGTGCCAGCAGTGAAAGTCTGGCTAGCGGGGGGGAGACCCAGTACTTC,CASSESLASGGETQYF
TRBV6-5,-,-,TRBJ1-2,TGTGCCAGCAGTTACTCGAGCAGAGTCTATGGCTACACCTTC,CASSYSSRVYGYTF
TRBV11-2,-,-,TRBJ1-4,TGTGCCAGCACCCTCGAGGCGGGGGGTGAAAAACTGTTTTTT,CASTLEAGGEKLFF
TRBV5-8,-,-,TRBJ2-6,TGTGCCAGCAAGGCGTCCACACAAAGTCGGGCCAACGTCCTGACTTTC,CASKASTQSRANVLTF
TRBV27,-,-,TRBJ2-2,TGTGCCAGCAGTTTAGGGAACACCGGGGAGCTGTTTTTT,CASSLGNTGELFF
TRBV19,few,-,TRBJ1-1,TGTGCCAGTAGTATCAGGACCGCGAACACTGAAGCTTTCTTT,CASSIRTANTEAFF
TRBV5-5,once,-,TRBJ2-2,TGTGCCAGCAGCCCCTTCAGGGTGAACACCGGGGAGCTGTTTTTT,CASSPFRVNTGELFF
TRBV10-2,-,-,TRBJ1-4,TGCGCCCCCAATCAGGGTGTGGATGAAAAACTGTTTTTT,CAPNQGVDEKLFF
TRBV19,-,TRBD2,TRBJ2-7,TGTGCCAGTAGTATAGAAGGCGGGGGGTCCTACGAGCAGTACTTC,CASSIEGGGSYEQYF